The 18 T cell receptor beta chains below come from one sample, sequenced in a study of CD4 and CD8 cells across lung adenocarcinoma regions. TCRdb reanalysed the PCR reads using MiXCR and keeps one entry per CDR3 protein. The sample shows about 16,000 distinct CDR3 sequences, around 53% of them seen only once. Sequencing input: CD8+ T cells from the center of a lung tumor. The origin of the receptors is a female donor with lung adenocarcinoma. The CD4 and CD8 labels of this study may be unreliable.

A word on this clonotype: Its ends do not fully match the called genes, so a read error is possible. This CDR3 reads CASSSVPAGELYF. In DNA form, the CDR3 reads TGTGCCAGCAGTAGTGTGCCGGCAGGGGAGCTGTATTTT. This sequence joins TRBV25-1 and TRBJ2-2, with D tentatively TRBD1 (6 bases). In germline, CDR1 is MGHDK, CDR2 SYGVNS. The CDR3 is made up of 13 amino acids.

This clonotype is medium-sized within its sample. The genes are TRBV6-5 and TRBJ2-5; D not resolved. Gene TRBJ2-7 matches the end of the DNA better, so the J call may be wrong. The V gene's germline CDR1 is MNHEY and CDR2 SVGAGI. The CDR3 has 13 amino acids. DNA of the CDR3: TGTGCCAGCAGTTACTCTTATTTGGACGAGCAGTACTTC. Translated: CASSYSYLDEQYF.

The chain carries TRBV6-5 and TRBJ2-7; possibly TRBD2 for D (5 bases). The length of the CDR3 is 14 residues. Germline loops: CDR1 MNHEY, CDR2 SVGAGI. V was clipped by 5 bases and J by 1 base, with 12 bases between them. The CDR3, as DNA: TGTGCCAGCAGTCTACTCCGGGGTTCCTACGAGCAGTACTTC. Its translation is CASSLLRGSYEQYF.

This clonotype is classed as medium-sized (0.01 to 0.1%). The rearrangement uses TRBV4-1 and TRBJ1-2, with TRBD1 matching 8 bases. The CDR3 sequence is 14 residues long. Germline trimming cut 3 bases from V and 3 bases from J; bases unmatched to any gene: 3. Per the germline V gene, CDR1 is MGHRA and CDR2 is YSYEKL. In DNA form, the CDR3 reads TGCGCCAGCAGCCAGCAGGGGGCAGACTATGGCTACACCTTC. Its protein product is CASSQQGADYGYTF.

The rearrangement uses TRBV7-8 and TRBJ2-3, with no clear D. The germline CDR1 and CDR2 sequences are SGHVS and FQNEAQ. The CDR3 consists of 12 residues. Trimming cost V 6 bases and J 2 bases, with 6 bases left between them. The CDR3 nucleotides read TGTGCCAGCAGTACGCACACAGATACGCAGTATTTT. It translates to CASSTHTDTQYF.

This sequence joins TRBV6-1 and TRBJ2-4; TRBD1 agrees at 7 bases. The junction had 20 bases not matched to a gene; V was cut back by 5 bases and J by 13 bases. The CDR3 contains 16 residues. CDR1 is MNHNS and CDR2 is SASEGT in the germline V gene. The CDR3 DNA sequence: TGTGCCAGCAGTCCTAGGGGGCTGCGAACCACAAATACGCAGTACTTC. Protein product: CASSPRGLRTTNTQYF.

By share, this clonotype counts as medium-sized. The CDR3 region is CASSGPGGAQYF. The DNA of the CDR3 is TGTGCCAGCAGTGGGCCCGGGGGGGCCCAGTACTTC. V gene TRBV6-1 combines with J gene TRBJ2-5; 8 bases agree with TRBD2. Germline CDR1 reads MNHNS; CDR2 reads SASEGT. V gave up 4 bases and J gave up 9 bases; unmatched junction bases: 4. This CDR3 spans 12 amino acids.

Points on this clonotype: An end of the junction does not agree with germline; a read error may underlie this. DNA for the CDR3: TGTGCGGGCAGTGGGGGCGGGGGCTGGGAGACCCAGTACTTC. It translates to CAGSGGGGWETQYF. The gene calls are TRBV10-2 and TRBJ2-1; weak D call: TRBD2 (7 bases). The DNA end lines up better with TRBJ2-5; the J call may be wrong. The CDR3 contains 14 residues. Germline V CDR1 and CDR2: WSHSY, SAAADI.

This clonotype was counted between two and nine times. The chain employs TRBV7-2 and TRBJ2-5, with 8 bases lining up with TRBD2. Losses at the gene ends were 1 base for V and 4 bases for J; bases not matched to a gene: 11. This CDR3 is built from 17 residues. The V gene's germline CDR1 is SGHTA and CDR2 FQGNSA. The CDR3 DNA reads TGTGCCAGCAGCTTAGGGGGCACTCTCGGGGGGGCAGAGACCCAGTACTTC. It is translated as CASSLGGTLGGAETQYF.

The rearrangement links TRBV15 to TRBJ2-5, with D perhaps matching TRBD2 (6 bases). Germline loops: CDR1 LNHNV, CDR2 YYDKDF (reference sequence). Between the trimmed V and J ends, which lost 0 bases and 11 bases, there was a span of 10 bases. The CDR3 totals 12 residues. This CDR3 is CATSRDAREQYF. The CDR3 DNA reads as TGTGCCACCAGCAGAGACGCCCGGGAGCAGTACTTC.

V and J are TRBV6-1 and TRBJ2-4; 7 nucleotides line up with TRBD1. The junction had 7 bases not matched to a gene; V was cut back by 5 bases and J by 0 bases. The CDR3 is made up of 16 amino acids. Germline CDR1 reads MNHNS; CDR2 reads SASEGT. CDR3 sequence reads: CASSPRGHPAKNIQYF. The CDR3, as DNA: TGTGCCAGCAGTCCTAGGGGGCACCCAGCCAAAAACATTCAGTACTTC.

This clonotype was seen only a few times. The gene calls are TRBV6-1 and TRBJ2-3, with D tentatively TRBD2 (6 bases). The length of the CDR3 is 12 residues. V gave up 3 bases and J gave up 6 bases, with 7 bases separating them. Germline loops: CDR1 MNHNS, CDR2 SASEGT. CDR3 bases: TGTGCCAGCAGTGATACTAGCGATACGCAGTATTTT. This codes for CASSDTSDTQYF.

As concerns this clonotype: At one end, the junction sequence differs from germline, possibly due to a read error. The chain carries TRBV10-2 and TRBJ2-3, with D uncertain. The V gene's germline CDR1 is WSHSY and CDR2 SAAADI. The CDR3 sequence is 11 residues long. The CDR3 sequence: CASFEKDTQYF. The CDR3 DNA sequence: TGCGCTTCTTTTGAGAAAGATACCCAGTATTTT.

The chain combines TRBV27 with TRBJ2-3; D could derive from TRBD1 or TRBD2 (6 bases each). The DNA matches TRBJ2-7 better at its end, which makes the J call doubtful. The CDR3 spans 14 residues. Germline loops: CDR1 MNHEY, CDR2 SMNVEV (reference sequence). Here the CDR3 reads CAGKGGRDQDTQYF. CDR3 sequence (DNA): TGTGCGGGGAAGGGGGGCCGTGACCAAGATACGCAGTACTTC.

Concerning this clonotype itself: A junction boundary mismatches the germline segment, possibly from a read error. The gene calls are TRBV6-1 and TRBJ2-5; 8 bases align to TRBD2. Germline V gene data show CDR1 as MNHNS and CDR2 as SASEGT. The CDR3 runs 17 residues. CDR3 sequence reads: CASSGRLAGGFPETQYF. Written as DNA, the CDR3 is TGTGCCAGCAGCGGGCGGCTCGCGGGGGGATTCCCAGAGACCCAGTATTTC.

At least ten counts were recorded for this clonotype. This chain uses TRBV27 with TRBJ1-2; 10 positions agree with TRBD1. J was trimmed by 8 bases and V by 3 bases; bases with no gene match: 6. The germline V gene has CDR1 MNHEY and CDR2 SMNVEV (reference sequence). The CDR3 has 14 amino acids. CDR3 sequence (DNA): TGTGCCAGCAGTTTGTCCGGGACAGGGGCCGGCTACACCTTC. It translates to CASSLSGTGAGYTF.

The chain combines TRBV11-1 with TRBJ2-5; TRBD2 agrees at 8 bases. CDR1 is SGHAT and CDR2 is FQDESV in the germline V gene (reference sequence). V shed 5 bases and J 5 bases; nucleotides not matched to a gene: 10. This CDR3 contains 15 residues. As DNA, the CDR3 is TGTGCCAGCAGCCAAAAACGGGGGGGCTATGAGACCCAGTACTTC. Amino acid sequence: CASSQKRGGYETQYF.

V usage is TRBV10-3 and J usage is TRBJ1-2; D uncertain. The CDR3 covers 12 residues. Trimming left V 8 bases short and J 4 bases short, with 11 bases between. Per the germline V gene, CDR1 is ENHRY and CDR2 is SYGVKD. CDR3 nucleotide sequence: TGTGCCATCCGTCAAGAGGGCTATGGCTACACCTTC. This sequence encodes CAIRQEGYGYTF.